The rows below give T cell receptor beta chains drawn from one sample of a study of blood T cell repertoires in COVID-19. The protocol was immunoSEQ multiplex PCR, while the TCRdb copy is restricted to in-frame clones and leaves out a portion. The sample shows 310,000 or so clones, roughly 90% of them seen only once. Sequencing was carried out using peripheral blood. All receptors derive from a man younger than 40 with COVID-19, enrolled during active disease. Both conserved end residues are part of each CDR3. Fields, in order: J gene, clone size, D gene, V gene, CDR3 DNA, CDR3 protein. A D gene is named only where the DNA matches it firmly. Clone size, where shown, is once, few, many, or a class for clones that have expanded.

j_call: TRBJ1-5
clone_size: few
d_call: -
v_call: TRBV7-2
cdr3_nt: TGTGCCAGCAGTTCAAATAGCAATCAGCCCCAGCATTTT
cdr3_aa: CASSSNSNQPQHF

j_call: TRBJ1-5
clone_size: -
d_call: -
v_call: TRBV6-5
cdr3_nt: TGTGCCAGCAGTTACTCCGGGTATAGCAATCAGCCCCAGCATTTT
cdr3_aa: CASSYSGYSNQPQHF

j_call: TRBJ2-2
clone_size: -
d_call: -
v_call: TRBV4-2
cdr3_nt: TGTGCCAGCAGCCCTCCAGCCGGAGCGAACACCGGGGAGCTGTTTTTT
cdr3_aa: CASSPPAGANTGELFF

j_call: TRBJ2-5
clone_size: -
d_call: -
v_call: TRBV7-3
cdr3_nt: TGTGCCAGCACGCAGGGAGGTACCTGGGCGGAGACCCAGTACTTC
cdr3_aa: CASTQGGTWAETQYF

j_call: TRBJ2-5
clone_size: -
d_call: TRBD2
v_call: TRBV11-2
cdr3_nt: TGTGCCAGCAGCCGTACTAGCGGGGTAGTTGAGACCCAGTACTTC
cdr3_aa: CASSRTSGVVETQYF

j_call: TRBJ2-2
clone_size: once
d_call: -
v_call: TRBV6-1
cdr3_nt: TGTGCCAGCAGTGAGTGGTTCGGGGGGAACACCGGGGAGCTGTTTTTT
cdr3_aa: CASSEWFGGNTGELFF

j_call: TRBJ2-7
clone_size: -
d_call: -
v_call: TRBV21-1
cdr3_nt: TGTGCCAGCAGCAAAGCGGGGGGGGAAGACGAGCAGTACTTC
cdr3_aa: CASSKAGGEDEQYF

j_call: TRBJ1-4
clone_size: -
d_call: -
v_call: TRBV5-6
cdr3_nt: TGTGCCAGCAGCTTTCGGGGAAATGAAGGAAAACTGTTTTTT
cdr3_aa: CASSFRGNEGKLFF

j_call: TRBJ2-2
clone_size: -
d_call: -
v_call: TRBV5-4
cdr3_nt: TGTGCCAGCAGCATTCAGGGTAACACCGGGGAGCTGTTTTTT
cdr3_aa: CASSIQGNTGELFF

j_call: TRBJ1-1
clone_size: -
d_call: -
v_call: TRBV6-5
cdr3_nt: TGTGCCAGCAGCCAGAACAGGGACCGAACTGAAGCTTTCTTT
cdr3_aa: CASSQNRDRTEAFF

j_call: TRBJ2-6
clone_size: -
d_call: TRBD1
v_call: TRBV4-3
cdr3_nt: TGCGCCAGCAGCCAGCTTCGACAGGGTTCCGGGGCCAACGTCCTGACTTTC
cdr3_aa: CASSQLRQGSGANVLTF

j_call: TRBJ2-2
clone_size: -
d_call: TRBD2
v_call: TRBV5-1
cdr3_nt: TGCGCCAGCAGCTTTAGCGGGGGCAACACCGGGGAGCTGTTTTTT
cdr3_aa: CASSFSGGNTGELFF

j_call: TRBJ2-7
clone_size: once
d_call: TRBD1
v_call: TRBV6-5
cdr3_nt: TGTGCCAGCAGACCCGGGACAGAGAGCTCCTACGAGCAGTACTTC
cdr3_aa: CASRPGTESSYEQYF

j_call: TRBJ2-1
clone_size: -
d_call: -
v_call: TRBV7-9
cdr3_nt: TGTGCCAGCAGCTTAGGCCGGGATGGTGAGCAGTTCTTC
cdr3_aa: CASSLGRDGEQFF

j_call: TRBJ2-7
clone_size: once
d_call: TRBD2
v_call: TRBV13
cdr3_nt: TGTGCCAGCAGCTTAGGACTAGCGGACTACGAGCAGTACTTC
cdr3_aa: CASSLGLADYEQYF

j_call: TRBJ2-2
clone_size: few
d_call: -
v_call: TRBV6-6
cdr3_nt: TGTGCCAGCAGGAAGAACAGGGATTCGTACACCGGGGAGCTGTTTTTT
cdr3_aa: CASRKNRDSYTGELFF

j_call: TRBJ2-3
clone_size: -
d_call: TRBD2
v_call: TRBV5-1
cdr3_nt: TGCGCCAGCAGCTCTAGCGGCCCTAGCACAGATACGCAGTATTTT
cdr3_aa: CASSSSGPSTDTQYF

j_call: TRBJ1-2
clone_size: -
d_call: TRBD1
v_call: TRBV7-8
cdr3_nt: TGTGCCAGCAGCGTCTCCGGGACAGGGGGTTTGGGCTACACCTTC
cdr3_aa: CASSVSGTGGLGYTF

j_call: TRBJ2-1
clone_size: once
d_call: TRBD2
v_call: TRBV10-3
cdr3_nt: TGTGCCATCAGTGAGACTAGCGGCTCCTACAATGAGCAGTTCTTC
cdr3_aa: CAISETSGSYNEQFF

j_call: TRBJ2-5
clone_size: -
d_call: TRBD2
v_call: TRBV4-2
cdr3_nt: TGTGCCAGCAGCCAAGGTCGGTTGAGCGGGGGGGGTCAAGAGACCCAGTACTTC
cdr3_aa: CASSQGRLSGGGQETQYF

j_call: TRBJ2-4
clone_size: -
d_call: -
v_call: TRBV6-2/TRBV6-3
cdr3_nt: TGTGCCAGCAGTTGGGGACTGGCCAAAAACATTCAGTACTTC
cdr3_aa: CASSWGLAKNIQYF

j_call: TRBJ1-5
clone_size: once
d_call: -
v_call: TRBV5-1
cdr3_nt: TGCGCCAGCAGCCCTGAGGGGAGGGAGGAACAGCCCCAGCATTTT
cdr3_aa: CASSPEGREEQPQHF

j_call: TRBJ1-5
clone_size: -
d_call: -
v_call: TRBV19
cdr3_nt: TGTGCCAGCCTACTTCAGGGACTCAATCAGCCCCAGCATTTT
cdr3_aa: CASLLQGLNQPQHF

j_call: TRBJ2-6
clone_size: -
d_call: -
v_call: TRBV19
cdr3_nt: TGTGCCAGCAGGCTCTCTGGGGCCAACGTCCTGACTTTC
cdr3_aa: CASRLSGANVLTF

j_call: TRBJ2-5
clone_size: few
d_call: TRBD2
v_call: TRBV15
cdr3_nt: TGTGCCACCAGCAGCGGGACTAGCGCACAAGAGACCCAGTACTTC
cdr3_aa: CATSSGTSAQETQYF

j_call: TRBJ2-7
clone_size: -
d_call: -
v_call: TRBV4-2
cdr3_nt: TGTGCCAGCAGCCAAGACAGGGGTCCCTACGAGCAGTACTTC
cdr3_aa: CASSQDRGPYEQYF

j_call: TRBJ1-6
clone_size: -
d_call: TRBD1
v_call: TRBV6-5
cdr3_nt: TGTGCCACCCGAAGGGGGCGGATGGATTCACCCCTCCACTTT
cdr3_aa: CATRRGRMDSPLHF

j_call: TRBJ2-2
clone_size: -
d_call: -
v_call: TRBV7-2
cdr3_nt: TGTGCCAGCAGCTCGCAGCAGGGGAACACCGGGGAGCTGTTTTTT
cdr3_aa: CASSSQQGNTGELFF

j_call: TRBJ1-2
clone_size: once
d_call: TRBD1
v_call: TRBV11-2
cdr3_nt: TGTGCCAGCAGCTTGGGACAGTCGGCAAGTGGCTACACCTTC
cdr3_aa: CASSLGQSASGYTF

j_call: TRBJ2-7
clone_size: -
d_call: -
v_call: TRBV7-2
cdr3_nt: TGTGCCAGCAGCCACAGGGATCGGGACGAGCAGTACTTC
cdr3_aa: CASSHRDRDEQYF

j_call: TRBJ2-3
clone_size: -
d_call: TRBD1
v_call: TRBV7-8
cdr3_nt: TGTGCCAGCAGCTTCGACAGGGGCCCTGCAGATACGCAGTATTTT
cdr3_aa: CASSFDRGPADTQYF

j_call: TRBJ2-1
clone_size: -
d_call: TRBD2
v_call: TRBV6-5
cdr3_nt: TGTGCCAGCAGCGGGGGGTTAAGCTCCTACAATGAGCAGTTCTTC
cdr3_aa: CASSGGLSSYNEQFF

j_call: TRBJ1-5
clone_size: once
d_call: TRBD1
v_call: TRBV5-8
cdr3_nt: TGTGCCAGCAGCATACAGGGGGGCTCGGGACAGCCCCAGCATTTT
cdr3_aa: CASSIQGGSGQPQHF

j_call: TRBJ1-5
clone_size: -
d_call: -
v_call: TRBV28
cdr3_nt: TGTGCCAGCAGATGGACAAGGGGCAATCAGCCCCAGCATTTT
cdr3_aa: CASRWTRGNQPQHF

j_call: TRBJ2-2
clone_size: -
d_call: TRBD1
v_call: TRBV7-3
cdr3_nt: TGTGCCAGCAGCTTACACGGGACAGGGACCGCCGGGGAGCTGTTTTTT
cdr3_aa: CASSLHGTGTAGELFF

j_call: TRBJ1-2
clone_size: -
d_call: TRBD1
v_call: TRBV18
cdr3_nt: TGTGCCAGCTCACCCCTGGACAGGACTGACTATGGCTACACCTTC
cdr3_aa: CASSPLDRTDYGYTF

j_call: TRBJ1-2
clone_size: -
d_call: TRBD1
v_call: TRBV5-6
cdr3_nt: TGTGCCAGCAGCTTGGCGGACAGGACGTATGGCTACACCTTC
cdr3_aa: CASSLADRTYGYTF

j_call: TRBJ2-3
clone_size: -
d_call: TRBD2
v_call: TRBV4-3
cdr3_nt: TGCGCCAGCAGCCAAGATTATCCAGCGGGGAGTCGCACAGATACGCAGTATTTT
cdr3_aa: CASSQDYPAGSRTDTQYF

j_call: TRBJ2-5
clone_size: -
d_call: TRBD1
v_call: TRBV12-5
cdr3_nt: TGTGCTAGTGGCCAAGGACAGGGTGAAGAGACCCAGTACTTC
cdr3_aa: CASGQGQGEETQYF

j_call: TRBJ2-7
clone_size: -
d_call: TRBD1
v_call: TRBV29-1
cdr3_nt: TGCAGCGTTGAAGGGGGACAGGGTTCGTGGGAGCAGTACTTC
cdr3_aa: CSVEGGQGSWEQYF

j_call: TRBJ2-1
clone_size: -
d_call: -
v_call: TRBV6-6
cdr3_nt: TGTGCCATACGGGGGGCGGGTAATGAGCAGTTCTTC
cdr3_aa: CAIRGAGNEQFF

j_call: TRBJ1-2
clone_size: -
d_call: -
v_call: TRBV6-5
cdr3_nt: TGTGCCAGCAGTTACGTCGGGGGGAACGACTATGGCTACACCTTC
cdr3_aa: CASSYVGGNDYGYTF

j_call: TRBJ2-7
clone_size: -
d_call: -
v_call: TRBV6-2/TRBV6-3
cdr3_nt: TGTGCCAGCAGTTATGAGGCAGGGCAAAGGTACGAGCAGTACTTC
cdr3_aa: CASSYEAGQRYEQYF

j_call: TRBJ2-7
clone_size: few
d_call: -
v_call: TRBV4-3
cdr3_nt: TGCGCCAGCAGCCAAACTAGGGCCTACGAGCAGTACTTC
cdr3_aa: CASSQTRAYEQYF